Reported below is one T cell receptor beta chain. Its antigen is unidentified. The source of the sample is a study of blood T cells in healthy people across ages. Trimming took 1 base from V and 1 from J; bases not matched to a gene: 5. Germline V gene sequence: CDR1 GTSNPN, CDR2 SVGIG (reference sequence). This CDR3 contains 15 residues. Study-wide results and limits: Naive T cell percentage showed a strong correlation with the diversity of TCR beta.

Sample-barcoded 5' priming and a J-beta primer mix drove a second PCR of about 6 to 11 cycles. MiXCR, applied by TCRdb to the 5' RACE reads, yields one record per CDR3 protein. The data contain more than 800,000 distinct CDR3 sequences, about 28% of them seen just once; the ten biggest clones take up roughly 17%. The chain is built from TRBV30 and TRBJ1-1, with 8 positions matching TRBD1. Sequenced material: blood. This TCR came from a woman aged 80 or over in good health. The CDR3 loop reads CAWSDLGQANTEAFF. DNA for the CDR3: TGTGCCTGGAGTGACTTGGGACAGGCGAACACTGAAGCTTTCTTT.